This TCR beta chain was obtained from a study of CXCR3-negative and CXCR3-positive naive CD8 T cells. Study outcomes and limitations: TRB CDR3 hydrophobicity was greater in CXCR3-positive naive cells than in CXCR3-negative naive cells. Naive cells used TRBV-TRBJ genes in much the same way whether CXCR3-negative or CXCR3-positive; memory cells did not.

The study made its TRB cDNA libraries by 5' RACE, adding UMI labels. No DNA is given; TCRdb re-called the 5' RACE reads and lists each CDR3 protein once. This listing includes around 65,000 distinct CDR3 sequences. Worth noting for this clonotype: Its cognate antigen is unknown.

Germline V gene data show CDR1 as DFQATT and CDR2 as SNEGSKA (reference sequence). The CDR3 runs to 17 residues. This TCR was sampled from a human donor in good health. Some clones in this sample may be carry-over from other donors' samples. What was sequenced was naive CXCR3+ CD8+ T cells from blood. Subset indicated: CD45RO-CCR7+CD27+CD95- naive CD8+ T cells expressing CXCR3 (TNR3+). V usage is TRBV20-1 and J usage is TRBJ2-7; the TRBD2 assignment by TCRdb is unverifiable without DNA. The CDR3 sequence: CSARELAGGSNSYEQYF.